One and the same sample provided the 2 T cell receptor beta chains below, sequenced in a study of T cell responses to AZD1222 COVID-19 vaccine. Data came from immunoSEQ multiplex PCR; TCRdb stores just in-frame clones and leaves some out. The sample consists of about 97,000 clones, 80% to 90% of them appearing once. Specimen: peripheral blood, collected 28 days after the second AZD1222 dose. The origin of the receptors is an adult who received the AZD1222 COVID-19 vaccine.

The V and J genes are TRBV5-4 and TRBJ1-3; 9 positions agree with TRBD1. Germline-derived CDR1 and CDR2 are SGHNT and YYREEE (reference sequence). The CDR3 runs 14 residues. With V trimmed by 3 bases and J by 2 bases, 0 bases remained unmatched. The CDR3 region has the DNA TGTGCCAGCAGCTGGGACAGGGCTGGAAACACCATATATTTT. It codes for CASSWDRAGNTIYF.

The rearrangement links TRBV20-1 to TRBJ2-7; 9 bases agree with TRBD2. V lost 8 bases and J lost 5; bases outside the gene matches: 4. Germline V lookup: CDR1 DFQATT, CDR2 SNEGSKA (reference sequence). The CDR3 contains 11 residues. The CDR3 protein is CSTSSGNEQYF. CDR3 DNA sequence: TGCAGTACCTCTAGCGGGAACGAGCAGTACTTC.